This T cell receptor (beta chain) stems from a study of identical twins. Study findings and constraints: Out-of-frame alpha sequences common to twins exhibited an excess of low generation probability. Zero-insertion analyses could be partly confounded by invariant MAIT and iNKT cells. There was more out-of-frame TCR alpha sharing in monozygotic twins than models estimated.

MiXCR, applied by TCRdb to the 5' RACE reads, yields one record per CDR3 protein. The sample lists fewer than 550,000 distinct CDR3 sequences, nearly 15% occurring once. A word on this clonotype: What it binds is not known.

These data were also filed under a second study, of yellow fever vaccine responses in identical twins.

The specimen sequenced was CD4+ T cells sorted from blood. The sequence was obtained from a woman in her late teens or twenties in good health.

The CDR3 DNA follows: TGTGCCAGCAGCTTAGTTCATTTTATCCTTCCTACTAACTATGGCTACACCTTC. Its translation: CASSLVHFILPTNYGYTF. This rearrangement joins TRBV7-4 to TRBJ1-2; no definite D call. The V end was cut by 1 base, the J end by 0 bases, with 18 bases between. This CDR3 has 18 residues. Germline CDR1 SGHVT, CDR2 SQSDAQ.